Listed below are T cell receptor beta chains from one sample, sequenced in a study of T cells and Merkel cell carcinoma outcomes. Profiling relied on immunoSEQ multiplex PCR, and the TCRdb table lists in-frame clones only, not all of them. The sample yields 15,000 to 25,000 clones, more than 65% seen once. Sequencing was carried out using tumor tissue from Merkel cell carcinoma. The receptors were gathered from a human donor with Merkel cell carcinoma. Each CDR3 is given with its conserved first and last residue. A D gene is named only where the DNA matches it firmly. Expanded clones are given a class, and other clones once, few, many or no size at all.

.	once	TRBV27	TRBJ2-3	TGTGCCAGCAGAACTTTCACAGATACGCAGTATTTT	CASRTFTDTQYF
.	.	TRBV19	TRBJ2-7	TGTGCCAGTAGTCCCCGGGACACTTACGAGCAGTACTTC	CASSPRDTYEQYF
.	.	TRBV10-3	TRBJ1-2	TGTGCCATCAGTGACTGGGCAAAAGTTAACTATGGCTACACCTTC	CAISDWAKVNYGYTF
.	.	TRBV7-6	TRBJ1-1	TGTGCCAGCAGCTTATCGGGGGCTGGCACTGAAGCTTTCTTT	CASSLSGAGTEAFF
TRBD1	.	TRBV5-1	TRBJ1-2	TGCGCCAGCAGCCTTTTACCTGGGACAGACTATGGCTACACCTTC	CASSLLPGTDYGYTF
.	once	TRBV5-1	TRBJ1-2	TGCGCCAGCAGCTTGGGGGGCGATTTGTTTAGCTACACCTTC	CASSLGGDLFSYTF
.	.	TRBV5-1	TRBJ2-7	TGCGCCAGCAGCTTGGGCGATTGGTCTTCCTCCTACGAGCAGTACTTC	CASSLGDWSSSYEQYF
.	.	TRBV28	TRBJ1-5	TGTGCCAGCAGTTTTTTGGGGCATCAGCCCCAGCATTTT	CASSFLGHQPQHF
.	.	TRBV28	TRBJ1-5	TGTGCCAGCAGTTCTCCCTATTACAAAGGGCATCAGCCCCAGCATTTT	CASSSPYYKGHQPQHF
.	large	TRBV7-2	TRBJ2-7	TGTGCCAGCAGCGTCGACAGCTACGAGCAGTACTTC	CASSVDSYEQYF
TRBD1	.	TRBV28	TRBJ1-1	TGTGCCAGCAGCCTCTACAGGGGGCCCACTGAAGCTTTCTTT	CASSLYRGPTEAFF
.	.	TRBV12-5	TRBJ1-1	TGTGCTAGTGAGAGGGTGAACACTGAAGCTTTCTTT	CASERVNTEAFF
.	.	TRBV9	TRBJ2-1	TGTGCCAGCAGCGTTCTCCCGGGCCCTGACAATGAGCAGTTCTTC	CASSVLPGPDNEQFF
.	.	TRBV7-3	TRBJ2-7	TGTGCCAGCAGCTTAAATCCAGGGGCCTACGAGCAGTACTTC	CASSLNPGAYEQYF
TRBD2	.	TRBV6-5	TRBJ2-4	TGTGCCAGCAGTAGCGGGAGAAAAAACATTCAGTACTTC	CASSSGRKNIQYF
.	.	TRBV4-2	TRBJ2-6	TGTGCCAGCAGCCAAGAGGCAGGGGCTGGGGCCAACGTCCTGACTTTC	CASSQEAGAGANVLTF
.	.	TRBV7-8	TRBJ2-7	TGTGCCAGCAGCTTATCATCTGAATTTGGCGAGCAGTACTTC	CASSLSSEFGEQYF
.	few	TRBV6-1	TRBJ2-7	TGTGCCAGCAAACCCCCTAACCACGAGCAGTACTTC	CASKPPNHEQYF
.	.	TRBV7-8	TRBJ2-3	TGTGCCAGCAGCTTAGAGGGAAGGCCCTCCGATACGCAGTATTTT	CASSLEGRPSDTQYF
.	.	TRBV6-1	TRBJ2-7	TGTGCCAGCAGTGATGGCTACTACGAGCAGTACTTC	CASSDGYYEQYF
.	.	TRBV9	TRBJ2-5	TGTGCCAGCAGCTCCCGGACGGAACCCCAAGAGACCCAGTACTTC	CASSSRTEPQETQYF
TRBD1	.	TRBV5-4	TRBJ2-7	TGTGCCAGCAGCCGAGACAGGGGTCGCTCCTACGAGCAGTACTTC	CASSRDRGRSYEQYF
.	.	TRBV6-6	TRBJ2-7	TGTGCCAGCAGTTACCTGAATTACGAGCAGTACTTC	CASSYLNYEQYF
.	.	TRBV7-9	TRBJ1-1	TGTGCCAGCAGCTTAGATCATGTTTTGAACACTGAAGCTTTCTTT	CASSLDHVLNTEAFF
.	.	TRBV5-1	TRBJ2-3	TGCGCCAGCGGTCCTTTCGCGGTCGAAGATACGCAGTATTTT	CASGPFAVEDTQYF
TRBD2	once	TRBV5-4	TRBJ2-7	TGTGCCAGCAGGTCGACCCCGGCGGGGGACGAGCAGTACTTC	CASRSTPAGDEQYF
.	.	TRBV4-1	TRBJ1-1	TGCGCCAGCAGCCAAGGCCCCACAGTAACGTTGAACACTGAAGCTTTCTTT	CASSQGPTVTLNTEAFF
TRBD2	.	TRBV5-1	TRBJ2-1	TGCGCCAGCAGCTTGACGCGGGAGGGCCCCAATGAGCAGTTCTTC	CASSLTREGPNEQFF